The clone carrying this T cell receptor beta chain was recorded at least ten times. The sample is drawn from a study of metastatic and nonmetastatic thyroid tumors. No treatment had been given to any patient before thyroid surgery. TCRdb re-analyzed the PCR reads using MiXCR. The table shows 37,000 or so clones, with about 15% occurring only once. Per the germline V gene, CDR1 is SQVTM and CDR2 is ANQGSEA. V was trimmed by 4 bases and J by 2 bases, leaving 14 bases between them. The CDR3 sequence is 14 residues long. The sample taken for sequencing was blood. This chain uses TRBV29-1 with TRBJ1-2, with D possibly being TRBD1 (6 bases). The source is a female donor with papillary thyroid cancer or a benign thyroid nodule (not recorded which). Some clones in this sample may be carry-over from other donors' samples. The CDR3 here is CSVAIGTTNYGYTF. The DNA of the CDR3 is TGCAGCGTTGCCATCGGGACAACCAACTATGGCTACACCTTC.